These 14 T cell receptor beta chains came from one sample sequenced in a study of T cells in Graves' hyperthyroidism and ophthalmopathy. The source material, RNA transcripts, was used to amplify TCR beta CDR3 regions. The primer set for the first-round RT-PCR of the TCR CDR3 was HTBI. Using its own MiXCR run on the multiplex PCR reads, TCRdb lists one record per CDR3 protein. The data contain a few hundred thousand distinct CDR3 sequences, about an eighth of them seen just once; the ten biggest clones take up roughly 4.8%. Sequenced: blood. Receptor source: a woman aged 18-30 years with Graves' hyperthyroidism.

This clonotype was seen at least ten times. The chain couples TRBV12-3 or TRBV12-4 to TRBJ2-3; TRBD1 might be the D (5 bases). The CDR3 has 14 residues. Trimming stripped 1 base from V and 1 base from J, with 6 bases between. The CDR3 region is CASSLEQGTDTQYF. The CDR3 region has the DNA TGTGCCAGCAGTTTAGAACAGGGCACAGATACGCAGTATTTT.

The gene calls are TRBV9 and TRBJ2-3; TRBD2 agrees at 9 bases. V shed 3 bases, J shed 3 bases, and the junction held 8 bases outside the gene matches. CDR3 size: 16 residues. CDR1 and CDR2 (germline): SGDLS, YYNGEE. CDR3 residues: CASSELTSGSTDTQYF. CDR3 nucleotides: TGTGCCAGCAGCGAATTGACTAGCGGATCAACAGATACGCAGTATTTT.

This clonotype was recorded many times. CDR3 sequence reads: CASSGLRDRGSPLHF. The CDR3 DNA follows: TGTGCCAGCAGCGGACTAAGGGATAGGGGTTCACCCCTCCACTTT. This sequence joins TRBV9 and TRBJ1-6; possibly TRBD1 for D (5 bases). The CDR3 spans 15 residues. The V gene lost 3 bases and the J gene lost 9 bases, with 16 bases spanning the gap. The germline gives CDR1 SGDLS, CDR2 YYNGEE.

The chain couples TRBV24-1 to TRBJ1-2, with TRBD1 identical over 8 bases. With V trimmed by 0 bases and J by 4 bases, 0 bases remained unmatched. This CDR3 is built from 14 residues. Germline V gene data show CDR1 as KGHDR and CDR2 as SFDVKD. CDR3 bases: TGTGCCACCAGTGATTTGGGACAGGGCTATGGCTACACCTTC. Translating gives CATSDLGQGYGYTF.

At least ten counts were recorded for this clonotype. This chain links TRBV15 with TRBJ1-1; no definite D call. Trimming shortened V by 0 bases and J by 8 bases, and 4 bases separated the two germline ends. The CDR3 covers 11 residues. Germline-derived CDR1 and CDR2 are LNHNV and YYDKDF (reference sequence). The CDR3 DNA sequence: TGTGCCACCAGCAGAGAATGGGAAGCTTTCTTT. Translated: CATSREWEAFF.

Points on this clonotype: Its ends do not fully match the called genes, so a read error is possible. This chain links TRBV7-8 with TRBJ1-2, with TRBD1 as a possible D gene (6 bases). The CDR3 spans 15 residues. Germline CDR1 reads SGHVS; CDR2 reads FQNEAQ. CDR3 coding DNA: TGTGCCAGCAGCTTAGCGGAGGGGGATCACTATGGCTGCACCTTC. Encoded protein: CASSLAEGDHYGCTF.

The chain links TRBV9 to TRBJ2-2; D gene uncertain. The V gene's germline CDR1 is SGDLS and CDR2 YYNGEE. The CDR3 length is 16 residues. Deletions cut 0 bases from V and 0 bases from J, with 9 bases between. CDR3 protein: CASSVGSSANTGELFF. CDR3 DNA: TGTGCCAGCAGCGTAGGGAGTTCCGCGAACACCGGGGAGCTGTTTTTT.

This clonotype was seen only a few times. The chain recombines TRBV7-6 with TRBJ1-1, with TRBD1 identical over 9 bases. Germline CDR1 reads SGHVS; CDR2 reads FNYEAQ. The trim removed 5 bases at V and 5 bases at J, leaving 9 bases unmatched. The CDR3 length is 15 residues. The CDR3 protein is CASSPGQGGRTEAFF. In nucleotides, the CDR3 is TGTGCCAGCAGCCCGGGACAGGGCGGGAGGACTGAAGCTTTCTTT.

This clonotype appeared many times. The rearrangement joins TRBV28 to TRBJ2-7; D tentatively fits TRBD1 or TRBD2 (6 bases each). The CDR3 runs to 15 residues. The germline V and J ends were trimmed by 7 bases and 5 bases, with 21 bases remaining between them. The germline CDR1 and CDR2 sequences are MDHEN and SYDVKM. The CDR3 protein is CASTPPGARVDEQYF. In DNA, the CDR3 is TGTGCCAGCACCCCGCCGGGGGCGCGAGTGGACGAGCAGTACTTC. The full variable domain, in which reference TRBV28 and TRBJ2-7 provide the parts outside the CDR3, is DVKVTQSSRYLVKRTGEKVFLECVQDMDHENMFWYRQDPGLGLRLIYFSYDVKMKEKGDIPEGYSVSREKKERFSLILESASTNQTSMYLCASTPPGARVDEQYFGPGTRLTVT.

This clonotype has at least ten counts. The V and J genes are TRBV2 and TRBJ2-3, with 7 bases fitting TRBD2. This CDR3 contains 16 residues. V trimming: 6 bases; J trimming: 4 bases; junction bases outside the gene matches: 13. The V gene's germline CDR1 is SNHLY and CDR2 FYNNEI. The CDR3 bases are TGTGCCAGCAGATTGAATATCGCGGGAGAAGCAGATACGCAGTATTTT. This gives the protein CASRLNIAGEADTQYF.

This clonotype was counted at least ten times. V gene TRBV7-2 combines with J gene TRBJ2-7, with D perhaps matching TRBD2 (6 bases). CDR3 length: 14 amino acids. Germline V gives CDR1 SGHTA, CDR2 FQGNSA. The V end was cut by 3 bases, the J end by 0 bases, with 9 bases between. CDR3 sequence (DNA): TGTGCCAGCAGCTTTATGACTAGCTCCTACGAGCAGTACTTC. Amino acid sequence: CASSFMTSSYEQYF.

This clonotype was counted between two and nine times. The rearrangement uses TRBV27 and TRBJ1-4; no clear D gene. Germline CDR1 MNHEY, CDR2 SMNVEV (reference sequence). This CDR3 is 13 amino acids long. Trimming took off 5 bases at V and 8 bases at J, with 12 bases between the two ends. CDR3 residues: CASSHRHGEKLFF. The CDR3 DNA sequence: TGTGCCAGCAGTCATAGACATGGAGAAAAACTGTTTTTT.

This clonotype was seen repeatedly, ten times or more. The chain combines TRBV5-1 with TRBJ2-7; possible D gene TRBD2, 6 bases. The CDR3 covers 15 residues. The germline V and J ends were trimmed by 1 base and 1 base, with 12 bases remaining between them. CDR1 and CDR2 (germline): SGHRS, YFSETQ. The CDR3 coding sequence is TGCGCCAGCAGCTTGCTCGAGCGGGCTTCCTACGAGCAGTACTTC. Translating gives CASSLLERASYEQYF. Complete variable domain (other parts from reference TRBV5-1 and TRBJ2-7): KAGVTQTPRYLIKTRGQQVTLSCSPISGHRSVSWYQQTPGQGLQFLFEYFSETQRNKGNFPGRFSGRQFSNSRSEMNVSTLELGDSALYLCASSLLERASYEQYFGPGTRLTVT.

This clonotype was seen at least ten times. V is TRBV12-3 or TRBV12-4 and J is TRBJ2-7, with a possible D match to TRBD2 (5 bases). Trimming cost V 0 bases and J 2 bases, with 8 bases left between them. The CDR3 length is 14 residues. CDR3 sequence (DNA): TGTGCCAGCAGTTTAGCGGGAGTCACCTACGAGCAGTACTTC. Translated: CASSLAGVTYEQYF.